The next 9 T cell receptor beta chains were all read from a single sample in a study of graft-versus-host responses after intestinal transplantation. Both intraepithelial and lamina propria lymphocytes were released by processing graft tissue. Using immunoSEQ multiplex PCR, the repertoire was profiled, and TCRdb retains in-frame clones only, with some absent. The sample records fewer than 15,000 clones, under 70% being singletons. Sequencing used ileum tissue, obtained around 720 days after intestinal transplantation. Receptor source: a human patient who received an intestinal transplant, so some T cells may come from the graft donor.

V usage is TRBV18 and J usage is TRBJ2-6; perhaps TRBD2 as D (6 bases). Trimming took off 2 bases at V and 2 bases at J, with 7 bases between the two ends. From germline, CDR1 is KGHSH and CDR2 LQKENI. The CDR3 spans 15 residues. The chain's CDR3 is CASSPSGAGANVLTF. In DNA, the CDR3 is TGTGCCAGCTCACCATCGGGGGCTGGGGCCAACGTCCTGACTTTC.

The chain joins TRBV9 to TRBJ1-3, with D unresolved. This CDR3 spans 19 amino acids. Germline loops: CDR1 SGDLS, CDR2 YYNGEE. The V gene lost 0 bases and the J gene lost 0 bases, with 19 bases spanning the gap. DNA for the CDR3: TGTGCCAGCAGCGTAGGAGCTCGTGATCTCGCCCTCTCTGGAAACACCATATATTTT. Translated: CASSVGARDLALSGNTIYF.

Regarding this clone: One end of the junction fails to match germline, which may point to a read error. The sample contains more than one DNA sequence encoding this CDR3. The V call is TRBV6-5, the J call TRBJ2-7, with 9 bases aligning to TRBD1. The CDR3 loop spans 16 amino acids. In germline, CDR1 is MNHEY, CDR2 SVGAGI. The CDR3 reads CASSYSTGGGPYEQYF. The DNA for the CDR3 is TGTGCCAGCAGTTACTCTACAGGGGGCGGCCCCTACGAGCAGTATTTC.

The CDR3 DNA follows: TGTGCCACGCGTGAGAAGGGGTCAGCACGGAGGGCGTACCAAGAGACCCAGTACTTC. Protein product: CATREKGSARRAYQETQYF. This chain uses TRBV19 with TRBJ2-5, with D tentatively TRBD2 (6 bases). The CDR3 runs to 19 residues. Germline CDR1 LNHDA, CDR2 SQIVND (reference sequence). Trimming removed 10 bases from V and 0 bases from J, with 30 bases in between.

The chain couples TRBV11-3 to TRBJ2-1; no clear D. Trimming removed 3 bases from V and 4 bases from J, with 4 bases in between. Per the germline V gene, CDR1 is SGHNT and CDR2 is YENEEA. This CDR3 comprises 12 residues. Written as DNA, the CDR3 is TGTGCCAGCAGCTTTCGATACAATGAGCAGTTCTTC. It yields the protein CASSFRYNEQFF.

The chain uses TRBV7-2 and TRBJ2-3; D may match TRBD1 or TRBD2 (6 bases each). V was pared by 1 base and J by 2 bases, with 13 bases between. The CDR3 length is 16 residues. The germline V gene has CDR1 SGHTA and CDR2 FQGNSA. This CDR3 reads CASSLGFRGATDTQYF. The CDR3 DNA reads TGTGCCAGCAGCTTAGGATTTAGGGGGGCCACAGATACGCAGTATTTT.

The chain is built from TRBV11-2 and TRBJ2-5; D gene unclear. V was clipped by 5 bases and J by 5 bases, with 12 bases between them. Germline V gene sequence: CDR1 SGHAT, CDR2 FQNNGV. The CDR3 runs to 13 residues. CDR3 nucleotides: TGTGCCAGCAGCCAAATTCAACGGGAGACCCAGTACTTC. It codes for CASSQIQRETQYF.

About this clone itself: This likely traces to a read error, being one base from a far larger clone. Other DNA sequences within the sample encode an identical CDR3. The CDR3 sequence: CASSEPLAGYEQYF. In nucleotides, the CDR3 is TGTGCCAGCAGTGAACCACTGGCGGGATACGAGCAGTACTTC. This chain links TRBV2 with TRBJ2-7, with a tentative D call TRBD2 (6 bases). The CDR3 consists of 14 residues. V lost 2 bases to trimming and J lost 4 bases, with 12 bases between them. In germline, CDR1 is SNHLY, CDR2 FYNNEI.

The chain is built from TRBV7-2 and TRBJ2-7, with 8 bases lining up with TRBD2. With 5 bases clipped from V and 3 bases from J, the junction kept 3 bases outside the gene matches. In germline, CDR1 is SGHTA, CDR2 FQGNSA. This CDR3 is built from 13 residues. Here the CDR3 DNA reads TGTGCCAGCAGCCGAGCGGGAGTCTACGAGCAGTACTTC. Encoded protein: CASSRAGVYEQYF.